These 10 T cell receptor beta chains were sequenced from one sample in a study of T cells in tuberculosis. Sequencing used immunoSEQ multiplex PCR; TCRdb keeps in-frame clones, though not all of them. The sample records around 33,000 clones, 85% to 95% being singletons. The sequenced material came from PBMCs. Every receptor here comes from a donor aged 10-30 years with latent tuberculosis or without tuberculosis infection. Some clones in this sample may be carry-over from other donors' samples.

The V call is TRBV4-1, the J call TRBJ1-4, with D perhaps matching TRBD1 (6 bases). Trimming removed 0 bases from V and 4 bases from J, with 18 bases in between. Germline lookup yields CDR1 MGHRA and CDR2 YSYEKL. The CDR3 runs to 18 residues. The CDR3 nucleotides are TGCGCCAGCAGCCAAGATACTGGGGGAGGGGGGTTTAATGAAAAACTGTTTTTT. Translation: CASSQDTGGGGFNEKLFF.

The sample holds one count of this clone. The chain links TRBV27 to TRBJ2-5; a possible D gene is TRBD2 (6 bases). The DNA end is a closer match to TRBJ2-7, so the J assignment may be wrong. This CDR3 spans 13 amino acids. Per the germline V gene, CDR1 is MNHEY and CDR2 is SMNVEV (reference sequence). CDR3 coding DNA: TGTGCCAGCAGTTTTAGCGGCGCCTACGAGCAGTACTTC. Residues: CASSFSGAYEQYF.

This chain uses TRBV2 with TRBJ1-5; 9 bases map to TRBD1. The CDR3 totals 12 residues. V shed 9 bases, J shed 7 bases, and the junction held 4 bases outside the gene matches. Looked up from germline, CDR1 is SNHLY and CDR2 is FYNNEI. The CDR3 DNA is TGTGCCAGTCGACAGGGGGGCCAGCCCCAGCATTTT. It codes for CASRQGGQPQHF.

The chain is built from TRBV29-1 and TRBJ2-7; 7 positions match TRBD1. Germline CDR1 and CDR2: SQVTM and ANQGSEA. V dropped 5 bases and J dropped 5; count of bases not matched to a gene: 6. This CDR3 comprises 12 residues. This CDR3 is CSVTTGENEQYF. DNA for the CDR3: TGCAGCGTTACAACAGGGGAGAACGAGCAGTACTTC.

The V gene is TRBV11-2, the J gene TRBJ2-7, with D possibly matching TRBD2 (6 bases). The CDR3 has 15 amino acids. Germline CDR1 reads SGHAT; CDR2 reads FQNNGV. The V and J ends lost 4 bases and 7 bases respectively, with 20 bases between them. The CDR3 bases are TGTGCCAGCAGCTCCACTAGCTACCTCCTTGGTGAGCAGTACTTC. Amino acid sequence: CASSSTSYLLGEQYF.

The V gene is TRBV28, the J gene TRBJ2-7; D unclear. Trimming removed 1 base from V and 3 bases from J, with 13 bases in between. Germline V gene sequence: CDR1 MDHEN, CDR2 SYDVKM. The CDR3 contains 15 residues. CDR3 residues: CASSLSWQVYYEQYF. The CDR3 DNA reads as TGTGCCAGCAGTTTATCCTGGCAGGTTTACTACGAGCAGTACTTC.

The chain couples TRBV6-5 to TRBJ2-2, with 9 bases identical to TRBD1. The trim removed 7 bases at V and 4 bases at J, leaving 4 bases unmatched. The germline gives CDR1 MNHEY, CDR2 SVGAGI. This CDR3 has 14 amino acids. In nucleotides, the CDR3 is TGTGCCAGCAACGACAGGGGGGCCACCGGGGAGCTGTTTTTT. It yields the protein CASNDRGATGELFF.

This clone was seen only once. The chain employs TRBV2 and TRBJ2-7, with 12 bases identical to TRBD2. V shed 8 bases, J shed 6 bases, and the junction held 11 bases outside the gene matches. This CDR3 has 15 residues. The germline gives CDR1 SNHLY, CDR2 FYNNEI. CDR3 loop: CASGGGTSGPGEQYF. The DNA of the CDR3 is TGTGCCAGCGGCGGCGGGACTAGCGGGCCCGGCGAGCAGTACTTC. Full variable domain (outside the CDR3, taken from reference TRBV2 and TRBJ2-7): EPEVTQTPSHQVTQMGQEVILRCVPISNHLYFYWYRQILGQKVEFLVSFYNNEISEKSEIFDDQFSVERPDGSNFTLKIRSTKLEDSAMYFCASGGGTSGPGEQYFGPGTRLTVT.

This chain joins TRBV25-1 and TRBJ2-3, with D possibly TRBD2 on 5 matching bases. Trimming removed 4 bases at V and 4 bases at J, with 21 bases between. The CDR3 runs 17 residues. CDR1 is MGHDK, CDR2 SYGVNS, per germline. This CDR3 reads CASSGSLQISRADTQYF. The CDR3 DNA is TGTGCCAGCAGTGGGAGCCTACAGATTTCGAGGGCAGATACGCAGTATTTT.

In nucleotides, the CDR3 is TGTGCCAGCAGTTACGGACACTCCTATGGCTACACCTTC. Translated, it gives CASSYGHSYGYTF. V and J are TRBV6-5 and TRBJ1-2; a possible D gene is TRBD1 (5 bases). The CDR3 sequence is 13 residues long. The V and J ends lost 2 bases and 4 bases respectively, with 8 bases between them. Per the germline V gene, CDR1 is MNHEY and CDR2 is SVGAGI.